Following are 26 T cell receptor beta chains from one sample sequenced in a study of shared clonotypes between healthy human individuals. Profiling relied on immunoSEQ multiplex PCR, and the TCRdb table lists in-frame clones only, not all of them. Seen here are approximately 470,000 clones, more than 75% observed once, and the top ten hold around 12%. The specimen was PBMCs. The receptors come from a woman aged 40-49 years in good health. Some clones in this sample may be carry-over from other donors' samples.

This clone appeared a few times. The chain recombines TRBV5-1 with TRBJ1-1, with no clear D. V lost 0 bases to trimming and J lost 5 bases, with 8 bases between them. CDR3 length equals 13 residues. The germline V gene has CDR1 SGHRS and CDR2 YFSETQ. The CDR3 region has the DNA TGCGCCAGCAGCTTGGAGACTGTTACTGAAGCTTTCTTT. Amino acid sequence: CASSLETVTEAFF.

There are many counts of this clone. The chain is built from TRBV5-4 and TRBJ2-1, with 12 bases aligning to TRBD2. The CDR3 loop spans 16 amino acids. V shed 4 bases and J 3 bases; nucleotides not matched to a gene: 5. Germline lookup yields CDR1 SGHNT and CDR2 YYREEE (reference sequence). CDR3 sequence (DNA): TGTGCCAGCAGCCTCTCGACTAGCGGGAGCTACAATGAGCAGTTCTTC. Residues: CASSLSTSGSYNEQFF.

The rearrangement uses TRBV28 and TRBJ2-2; TRBD2 might be the D (6 bases). Germline assignment: CDR1 MDHEN and CDR2 SYDVKM. Trimming stripped 3 bases from V and 3 bases from J, with 17 bases between. CDR3 length: 17 residues. DNA of the CDR3: TGTGCCAGCAGTTTGTTGCCCGGAACGGGGGACACCGGGGAGCTGTTTTTT. Amino acid sequence: CASSLLPGTGDTGELFF.

A word on this clone: A read error may explain this, as a much larger clone is one base away. This chain connects TRBV6-6 to TRBJ1-1; no reliable D call. Per germline, CDR1 MNHNY and CDR2 SVGAGI (reference sequence). CDR3 size: 14 residues. V shed 0 bases and J shed 4 bases, with 9 bases lying between them. The CDR3 sequence is CASSYSTRGTEAFF. The CDR3 DNA sequence: TGTGCCAGCAGTTACTCGACACGGGGCACTGAAGCTTTCTTT.

For the CDR3, the DNA is TGTGCCAGCAGCCAAAGAGGGGGACAGGGGGCTACCTATGGCTACACCTTC. It is translated as CASSQRGGQGATYGYTF. The V gene is TRBV4-2, the J gene TRBJ1-2; TRBD1 matches 12 bases. Germline V gene data show CDR1 as LGHNA and CDR2 as YNFKEQ. This CDR3 has 17 amino acids. The V and J ends lost 2 bases and 4 bases, in that order; junction bases with no gene match: 8.

The V call is TRBV30, the J call TRBJ1-1, with 7 nucleotides matching TRBD1. The CDR3 sequence is 13 residues long. V was pared by 5 bases and J by 0 bases, with 3 bases of the junction left unmatched. The germline V gene encodes CDR1 GTSNPN and CDR2 SVGIG (reference sequence). In DNA, the CDR3 is TGTGCCTGGGACAGGGCCATGAACACTGAAGCTTTCTTT. Translated: CAWDRAMNTEAFF.

The chain's CDR3 is CAWIGQPNTEAFF. The CDR3 DNA follows: TGTGCCTGGATAGGACAGCCGAACACTGAAGCTTTCTTT. This sequence joins TRBV30 and TRBJ1-1; TRBD1 might be the D (6 bases). V shed 4 bases and J shed 1 base, with 10 bases lying between them. The CDR3 sequence is 13 residues long. Looked up from germline, CDR1 is GTSNPN and CDR2 is SVGIG (reference sequence).

Comments on this clone: This likely reflects a read error, since a far larger clone is one base away. The J gene is TRBJ2-5, the V gene TRBV11-3; the match to TRBD1 covers 7 bases. Germline assignment: CDR1 SGHNT and CDR2 YENEEA. The length of the CDR3 is 14 residues. DNA of the CDR3: TGTGCCCGCAGCCCCGGGACAGCTGAGGGGACCCAGTACTTC. Protein sequence: CARSPGTAEGTQYF.

This chain uses TRBV28 with TRBJ1-1; possible D gene TRBD1, 6 bases. Germline lookup yields CDR1 MDHEN and CDR2 SYDVKM. V was clipped by 0 bases and J by 1 base, with 6 bases between them. CDR3 size: 14 residues. CDR3 residues: CASSLWTGNTEAFF. The CDR3 DNA reads as TGTGCCAGCAGTTTATGGACAGGGAACACTGAAGCTTTCTTT.

The chain carries TRBV2 and TRBJ2-3, with a weak D call TRBD2 (6 bases). V was trimmed by 8 bases and J by 0 bases, leaving 9 bases between them. There are 13 residues in the CDR3. CDR1 and CDR2 (germline): SNHLY, FYNNEI. The CDR3: CASVSGSTDTQYF. The CDR3 bases are TGTGCCAGCGTTAGCGGAAGCACAGATACGCAGTATTTT.

This chain uses TRBV9 with TRBJ2-3; no definite D call. This CDR3 has 15 amino acids. V lost 0 bases and J lost 1, with 9 bases in between. Per the germline V gene, CDR1 is SGDLS and CDR2 is YYNGEE. The CDR3 coding sequence is TGTGCCAGCAGCGTAGGCTCCCTCGGCACAGATACGCAGTATTTT. The encoded protein is CASSVGSLGTDTQYF.

J is TRBJ2-5 and V is TRBV18, with TRBD1 matching 9 bases. There are 15 residues in the CDR3. Per the germline V gene, CDR1 is KGHSH and CDR2 is LQKENI. V was clipped by 4 bases and J by 4 bases; unmatched bases: 7. The DNA for the CDR3 is TGTGCCAGCTCACAAGGACAGGGGAGAACAGAGACCCAGTACTTC. Protein sequence: CASSQGQGRTETQYF.

V and J are TRBV5-4 and TRBJ2-1, with a possible D match to TRBD2 (6 bases). CDR3 length: 15 amino acids. Germline loops: CDR1 SGHNT, CDR2 YYREEE (reference sequence). Trimming took 0 bases from V and 2 from J, leaving 9 bases between them. The CDR3 bases are TGTGCCAGCAGCTTGGCTAGCGAACCCTACAATGAGCAGTTCTTC. Its translation: CASSLASEPYNEQFF.

This chain links TRBV28 with TRBJ1-1, with D unclear. Trimming shortened V by 4 bases and J by 4 bases, and 13 bases separated the two germline ends. The germline V gene has CDR1 MDHEN and CDR2 SYDVKM. The CDR3 is made up of 14 amino acids. Here the CDR3 reads CASSSRVTGTEAFF. The CDR3, as DNA: TGTGCCAGCAGTTCGAGGGTCACGGGCACTGAAGCTTTCTTT.

The chain employs TRBV5-1 and TRBJ2-2, with TRBD1 as a possible D gene (5 bases). Germline loops: CDR1 SGHRS, CDR2 YFSETQ. Trimming pared 5 bases from V and 2 bases from J, leaving 13 bases between. This CDR3 contains 15 residues. The CDR3 here is CASRETVVNTGELFF. The CDR3 DNA follows: TGCGCCAGCAGGGAGACAGTGGTAAACACCGGGGAGCTGTTTTTT.

This chain connects TRBV5-6 to TRBJ2-5; a possible D gene is TRBD1 (5 bases). Deletions cut 4 bases from V and 4 bases from J, with 14 bases between. The CDR3 is 14 residues long. In germline, CDR1 is SGHDT, CDR2 YYEEEE. Here the CDR3 reads CASSPRLQGETQYF. In DNA form, the CDR3 reads TGTGCCAGCAGCCCCCGGTTGCAGGGAGAGACCCAGTACTTC.

The rearrangement links TRBV19 to TRBJ1-5, with D maybe TRBD1 (6 bases). Germline V gene lookup returns CDR1 LNHDA and CDR2 SQIVND (reference sequence). Trimming took off 6 bases at V and 1 base at J, with 10 bases between the two ends. This CDR3 contains 14 residues. In nucleotides, the CDR3 is TGTGCCAGTAGCAAGGGGGAAAGCAATCAGCCCCAGCATTTT. The encoded protein is CASSKGESNQPQHF. Filled out from reference TRBV19 and TRBJ1-5, the complete variable domain reads DGGITQSPKYLFRKEGQNVTLSCEQNLNHDAMYWYRQDPGQGLRLIYYSQIVNDFQKGDIAEGYSVSREKKESFPLTVTSAQKNPTAFYLCASSKGESNQPQHFGDGTRLSIL.

This CDR3 is CASSRGLNNEQFF. The DNA for the CDR3 is TGTGCCAGCAGCCGGGGACTGAACAATGAGCAGTTCTTC. The chain combines TRBV2 with TRBJ2-1; perhaps TRBD2 as D (6 bases). With 6 bases removed from V and 5 bases from J, the gap between germline ends came to 11 bases. The CDR3 runs to 13 residues. Germline loops: CDR1 SNHLY, CDR2 FYNNEI. Combining the CDR3 with reference TRBV2 and TRBJ2-1 gives the whole variable domain EPEVTQTPSHQVTQMGQEVILRCVPISNHLYFYWYRQILGQKVEFLVSFYNNEISEKSEIFDDQFSVERPDGSNFTLKIRSTKLEDSAMYFCASSRGLNNEQFFGPGTRLTVL.

J is TRBJ2-5 and V is TRBV12-5; D gene ambiguous. Looked up from germline, CDR1 is LGHNT and CDR2 is FRNRAP. The V gene lost 1 base and the J gene lost 5 bases, with 8 bases spanning the gap. The CDR3 contains 13 residues. The CDR3 nucleotides are TGTGCTAGTGGTTTGGGGCGGTGGGAGACCCAGTACTTC. This sequence encodes CASGLGRWETQYF.

This chain joins TRBV5-1 and TRBJ2-1; 13 bases align to TRBD2. V lost 4 bases and J lost 10; bases outside the gene matches: 5. Germline-derived CDR1 and CDR2 are SGHRS and YFSETQ. The CDR3 has 14 residues. This CDR3 is CASSPGTSGNEQFF. CDR3 nucleotides: TGCGCCAGCAGCCCCGGGACTAGCGGGAACGAGCAGTTCTTC.

The J gene is TRBJ1-1, the V gene TRBV4-3; D not certain. The germline V gene encodes CDR1 LGHNA and CDR2 YSLEER. Trimming shortened V by 0 bases and J by 6 bases, and 8 bases separated the two germline ends. The length of the CDR3 is 13 residues. The CDR3 is CASSQDGVPEAFF. CDR3 DNA sequence: TGCGCCAGCAGCCAAGATGGGGTACCTGAAGCTTTCTTT.

A remark on this clone: Likely a read error: the CDR3 ends without its conserved phenylalanine or tryptophan. The V gene is TRBV5-4, the J gene TRBJ1-2; tentatively, D is TRBD1 (5 bases). This CDR3 region has 15 residues. V lost 4 bases, J lost 0 bases, and 13 bases lay in between. Germline loops: CDR1 SGHNT, CDR2 YYREEE (reference sequence). The DNA for the CDR3 is TGTGCCAGCAGCCAAGGGACCGGCCCTAACTATGGCTACACCCTC. This sequence encodes CASSQGTGPNYGYTL.

The J gene is TRBJ1-3, the V gene TRBV7-6; D is undetermined. This CDR3 has 13 amino acids. V was pared by 7 bases and J by 2 bases, with 9 bases between. Germline V lookup: CDR1 SGHVS, CDR2 FNYEAQ. The CDR3 bases are TGTGCCAGCATCGAGGATCCTGGAAACACCATATATTTT. Encoded protein: CASIEDPGNTIYF.

This chain links TRBV30 with TRBJ1-2; D might be TRBD1 (5 bases). V dropped 5 bases and J dropped 6 bases, with 10 bases sitting between them. CDR1 is GTSNPN and CDR2 is SVGIG in the germline V gene (reference sequence). The CDR3 loop spans 11 amino acids. This CDR3 is CAWGRDHGYTF. The CDR3 nucleotides read TGTGCCTGGGGACGGGACCATGGCTACACCTTC. The full variable domain, its missing parts supplied by reference TRBV30 and TRBJ1-2, is SQTIHQWPATLVQPVGSPLSLECTVEGTSNPNLYWYRQAAGRGLQLLFYSVGIGQISSEVPQNLSASRPQDRQFILSSKKLLLSDSGFYLCAWGRDHGYTFGSGTRLTVV.

This clone occurred a few times. The genes are TRBV5-6 and TRBJ2-3, with 10 bases lining up with TRBD1. Trimming cost V 2 bases and J 5 bases; bases outside gene matches: 5. Germline-derived CDR1 and CDR2 are SGHDT and YYEEEE. The CDR3 spans 15 residues. Here the CDR3 reads CASSFTGQGIDTQYF. CDR3 nucleotide sequence: TGTGCCAGCAGCTTCACGGGACAGGGGATAGATACGCAGTATTTT. The full variable domain, its missing parts supplied by reference TRBV5-6 and TRBJ2-3, is DAGVTQSPTHLIKTRGQQVTLRCSPKSGHDTVSWYQQALGQGPQFIFQYYEEEERQRGNFPDRFSGHQFPNYSSELNVNALLLGDSALYLCASSFTGQGIDTQYFGPGTRLTVL.

The gene calls are TRBV18 and TRBJ2-2; tentatively, D is TRBD2 (6 bases). The CDR3 has 13 residues. The V end lost 3 bases, the J end lost 7 bases, and 9 bases lay between the germline ends. Germline values: CDR1 KGHSH, CDR2 LQKENI. The CDR3 sequence: CASSPGTHGELFF. DNA for the CDR3: TGTGCCAGCTCACCCGGGACTCACGGGGAGCTGTTTTTT. Based on the CDR3 plus reference TRBV18 and TRBJ2-2, the full variable domain is NAGVMQNPRHLVRRRGQEARLRCSPMKGHSHVYWYRQLPEEGLKFMVYLQKENIIDESGMPKERFSAEFPKEGPSILRIQQVVRGDSAAYFCASSPGTHGELFFGEGSRLTVL.